The clone carrying this TCR beta chain was seen more than once but under ten times. The data derive from a study of T-cell reconstitution after alpha-beta-depleted transplantation in children. Unique molecular identifiers were incorporated during preparation of the TCRbeta library. Via MiXCR, TCRdb re-called the PCR reads, giving one row per CDR3 protein. The sample holds 300,000 to 400,000 distinct CDR3 sequences, 13% seen once. Germline values: CDR1 SGHRS, CDR2 YFSETQ. CDR3 length equals 14 residues. J was trimmed by 2 bases and V by 2 bases; bases with no gene match: 4. This chain connects TRBV5-1 to TRBJ2-7, with 7 bases aligning to TRBD2. This TCR was recovered from a human donor who donated a stem cell graft to a child with Fanconi anemia. This sample comprised PBMCs, obtained from the stem cell graft. CDR3 DNA sequence: TGCGCCAGCAGCTTCTCCGGGACTACCTACGAGCAGTACTTC. Translation gives CASSFSGTTYEQYF. Full variable domain (remainder filled in from reference TRBV5-1 and TRBJ2-7): KAGVTQTPRYLIKTRGQQVTLSCSPISGHRSVSWYQQTPGQGLQFLFEYFSETQRNKGNFPGRFSGRQFSNSRSEMNVSTLELGDSALYLCASSFSGTTYEQYFGPGTRLTVT.